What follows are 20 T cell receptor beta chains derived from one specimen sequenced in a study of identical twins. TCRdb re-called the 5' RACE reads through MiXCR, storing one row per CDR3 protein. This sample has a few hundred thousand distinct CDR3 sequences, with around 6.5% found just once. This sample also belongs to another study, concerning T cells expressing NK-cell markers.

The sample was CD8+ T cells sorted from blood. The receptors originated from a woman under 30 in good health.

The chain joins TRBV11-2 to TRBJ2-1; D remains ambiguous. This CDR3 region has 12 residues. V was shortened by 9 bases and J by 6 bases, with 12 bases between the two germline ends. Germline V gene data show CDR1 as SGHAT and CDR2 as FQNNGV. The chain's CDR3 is CASLLTPNEQFF. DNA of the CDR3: TGTGCCAGTCTTCTTACCCCCAATGAGCAGTTCTTC.

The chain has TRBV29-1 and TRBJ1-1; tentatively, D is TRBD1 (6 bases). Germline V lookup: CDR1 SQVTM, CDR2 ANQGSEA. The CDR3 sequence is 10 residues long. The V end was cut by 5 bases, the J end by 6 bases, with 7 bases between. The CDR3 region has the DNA TGCAGCGTTCGACAGGCTGAAGCTTTCTTT. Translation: CSVRQAEAFF. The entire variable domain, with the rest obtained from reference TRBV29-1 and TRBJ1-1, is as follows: SAVISQKPSRDICQRGTSLTIQCQVDSQVTMMFWYRQQPGQSLTLIATANQGSEATYESGFVIDKFPISRPNLTFSTLTVSNMSPEDSSIYLCSVRQAEAFFGQGTRLTVV.

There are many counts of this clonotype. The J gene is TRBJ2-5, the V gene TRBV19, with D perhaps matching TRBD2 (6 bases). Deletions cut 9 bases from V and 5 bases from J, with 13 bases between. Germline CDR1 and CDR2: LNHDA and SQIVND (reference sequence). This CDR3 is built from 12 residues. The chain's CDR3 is CASSRRGETQYF. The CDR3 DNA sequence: TGTGCCAGCTCCCGCCGGGGGGAGACCCAGTACTTC.

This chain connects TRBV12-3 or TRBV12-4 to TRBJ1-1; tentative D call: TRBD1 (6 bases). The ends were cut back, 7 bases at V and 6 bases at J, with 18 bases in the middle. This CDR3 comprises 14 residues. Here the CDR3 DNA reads TGTGCCAGCAACCCAACAGGGCGCCTCGCTGAAGCTTTCTTT. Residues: CASNPTGRLAEAFF.

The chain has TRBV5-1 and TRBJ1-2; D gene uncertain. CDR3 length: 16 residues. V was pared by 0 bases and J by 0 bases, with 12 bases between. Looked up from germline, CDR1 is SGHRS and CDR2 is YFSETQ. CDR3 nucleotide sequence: TGCGCCAGCAGCTTGGACAGCGCCAGAGCTAACTATGGCTACACCTTC. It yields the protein CASSLDSARANYGYTF.

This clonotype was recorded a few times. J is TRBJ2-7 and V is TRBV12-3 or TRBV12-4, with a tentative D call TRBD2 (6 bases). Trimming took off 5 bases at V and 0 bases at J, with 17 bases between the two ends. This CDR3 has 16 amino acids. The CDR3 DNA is TGTGCCAGCAGTGGGGTGTCGGGAGAGAGCTCCTACGAGCAGTACTTC. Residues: CASSGVSGESSYEQYF.

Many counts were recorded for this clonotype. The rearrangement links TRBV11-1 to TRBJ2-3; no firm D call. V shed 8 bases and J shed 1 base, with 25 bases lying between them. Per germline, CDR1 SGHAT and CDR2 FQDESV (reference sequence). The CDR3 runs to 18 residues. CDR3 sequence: CASGFWTIPGDGTDTQYF. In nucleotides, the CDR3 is TGTGCCAGCGGGTTTTGGACGATCCCCGGAGACGGCACAGATACGCAGTATTTT.

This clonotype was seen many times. CDR3 residues: CASRGQANSPLHF. The CDR3 nucleotides are TGTGCCAGCAGAGGACAGGCAAATTCACCCCTCCACTTT. J is TRBJ1-6 and V is TRBV9; 7 nucleotides agree with TRBD1. Germline trimming cut 5 bases from V and 7 bases from J; bases unmatched to any gene: 3. This CDR3 region has 13 residues. Germline loops: CDR1 SGDLS, CDR2 YYNGEE.

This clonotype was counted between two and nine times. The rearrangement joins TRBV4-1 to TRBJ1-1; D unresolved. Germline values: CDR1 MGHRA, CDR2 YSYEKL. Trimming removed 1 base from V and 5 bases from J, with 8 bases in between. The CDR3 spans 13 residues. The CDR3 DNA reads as TGCGCCAGCAGCCAAGTATCCGGGACTGAAGCTTTCTTT. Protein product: CASSQVSGTEAFF.

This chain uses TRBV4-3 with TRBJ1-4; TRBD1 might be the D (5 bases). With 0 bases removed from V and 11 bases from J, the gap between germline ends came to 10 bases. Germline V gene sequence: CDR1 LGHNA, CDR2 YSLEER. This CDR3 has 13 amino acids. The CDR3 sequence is CASSQDRGGKLFF. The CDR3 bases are TGCGCCAGCAGCCAAGATCGCGGGGGGAAACTGTTTTTT.

CDR3 region: CASRGTAQPYEQYF. The CDR3 bases are TGTGCCAGCAGAGGGACTGCCCAGCCCTACGAGCAGTACTTC. The chain is built from TRBV12-3 or TRBV12-4 and TRBJ2-7, with D possibly being TRBD2 (6 bases). Trimming took off 6 bases at V and 2 bases at J, with 14 bases between the two ends. This CDR3 is 14 amino acids long.

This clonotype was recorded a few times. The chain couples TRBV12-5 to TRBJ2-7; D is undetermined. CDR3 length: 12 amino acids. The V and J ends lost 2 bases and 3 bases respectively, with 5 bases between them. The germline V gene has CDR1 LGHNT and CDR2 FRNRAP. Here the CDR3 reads CASGLSIYEQYF. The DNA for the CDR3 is TGTGCTAGTGGTTTGTCGATCTACGAGCAGTACTTC.

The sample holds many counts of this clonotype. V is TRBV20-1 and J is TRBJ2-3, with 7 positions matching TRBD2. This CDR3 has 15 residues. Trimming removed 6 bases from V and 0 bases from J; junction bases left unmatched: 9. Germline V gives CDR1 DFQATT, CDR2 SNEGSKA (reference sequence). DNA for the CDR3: TGCAGTGCCATCCGCCTAGCGGCTAGCACAGATACGCAGTATTTT. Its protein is CSAIRLAASTDTQYF.

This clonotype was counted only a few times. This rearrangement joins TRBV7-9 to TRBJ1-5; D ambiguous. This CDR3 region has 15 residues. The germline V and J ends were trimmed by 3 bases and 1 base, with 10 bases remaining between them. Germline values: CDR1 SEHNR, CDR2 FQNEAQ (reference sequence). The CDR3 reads CASSFPSESNQPQHF. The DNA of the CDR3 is TGTGCCAGCAGCTTCCCTTCAGAGAGCAATCAGCCCCAGCATTTT.

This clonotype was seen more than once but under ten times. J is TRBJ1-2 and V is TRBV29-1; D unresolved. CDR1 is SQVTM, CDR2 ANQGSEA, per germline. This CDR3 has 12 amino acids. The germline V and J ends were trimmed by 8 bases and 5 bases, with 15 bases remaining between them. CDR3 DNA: TGCAGCTCCCGGACCGGTTCGTATGGCTACACCTTC. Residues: CSSRTGSYGYTF.

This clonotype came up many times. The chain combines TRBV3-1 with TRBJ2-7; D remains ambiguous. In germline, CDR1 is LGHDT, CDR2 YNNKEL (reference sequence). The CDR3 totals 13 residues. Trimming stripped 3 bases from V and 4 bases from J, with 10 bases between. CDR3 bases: TGTGCCAGCAGCCATGATTACTCTTACGAGCAGTACTTC. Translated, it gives CASSHDYSYEQYF.

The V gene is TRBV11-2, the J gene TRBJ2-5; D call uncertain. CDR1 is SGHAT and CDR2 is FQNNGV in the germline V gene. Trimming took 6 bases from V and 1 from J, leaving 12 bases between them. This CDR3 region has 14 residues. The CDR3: CASRRKGPQETQYF. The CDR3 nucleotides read TGTGCCAGCAGGCGAAAGGGTCCCCAAGAGACCCAGTACTTC.

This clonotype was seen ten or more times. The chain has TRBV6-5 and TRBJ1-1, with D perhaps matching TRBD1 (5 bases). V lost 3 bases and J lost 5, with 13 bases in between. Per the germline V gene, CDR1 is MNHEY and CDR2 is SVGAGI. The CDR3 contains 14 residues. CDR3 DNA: TGTGCCAGCAGTTATTCTCAGGGAGGGACTGAAGCTTTCTTT. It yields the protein CASSYSQGGTEAFF.

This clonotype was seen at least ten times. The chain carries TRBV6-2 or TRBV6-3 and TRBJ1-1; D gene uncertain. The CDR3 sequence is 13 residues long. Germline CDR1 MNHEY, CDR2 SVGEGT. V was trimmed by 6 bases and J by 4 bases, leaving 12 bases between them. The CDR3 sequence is CASRSPGITEAFF. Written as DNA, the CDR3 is TGTGCCAGCAGATCCCCGGGGATCACTGAAGCTTTCTTT.

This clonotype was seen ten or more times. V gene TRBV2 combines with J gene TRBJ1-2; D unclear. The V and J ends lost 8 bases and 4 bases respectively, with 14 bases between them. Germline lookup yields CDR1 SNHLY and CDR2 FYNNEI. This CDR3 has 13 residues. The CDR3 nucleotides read TGTGCCAGCTTGGAAACCACAGCCTATGGCTACACCTTC. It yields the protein CASLETTAYGYTF.